The source of this TCR beta chain is a study of Graves' ophthalmopathy and Graves' hyperthyroidism. This clonotype was detected many times. Stable hyperthyroidism was defined by absence of ophthalmopathy within 18 months of follow-up. Serum thyroxine and TRAb, along with clinical symptoms, thyroid ultrasound and orbital computed tomography, were what diagnosis relied on. The CDR3 consists of 16 residues. Germline V CDR1 and CDR2: DFQATT, SNEGSKA (reference sequence). After removal of 3 bases from V and 5 bases from J, the junction contained 12 bases not matched to a gene. Amplification from RNA transcripts yielded the TCR beta CDR3 regions. RT-PCR in the first round used HTBI primers; a second-round multiplex PCR followed. MiXCR, run by TCRdb on the multiplex PCR reads, gives a single entry per CDR3 protein. Of some 410,000 distinct CDR3 sequences listed, roughly 21% were seen once; the top ten hold approximately 3%.

The sequence derives from a woman between 18 and 29 years old with stable Graves' hyperthyroidism. The chain carries TRBV20-1 and TRBJ2-5; 10 bases map to TRBD2. The sequenced sample consisted of peripheral blood. For the CDR3, the DNA is TGCAGTGCTAGGGGGGCTAGCGGGAGAGTGAGGGAGACCCAGTACTTC. Translating it yields CSARGASGRVRETQYF.